The sequence of this TCR beta chain was determined in a study of blood T cell repertoires in COVID-19. About the research overall: The samples span acute and convalescent COVID-19 from the United States, Italy and Spain.

Clones were read by immunoSEQ multiplex PCR, and TCRdb kept only the in-frame ones, dropping some. This table has about 160,000 clones, roughly 88% appearing once. The V segment lost 2 bases and the J segment 4 bases; nucleotides outside the gene matches: 10. Germline CDR1 and CDR2: MNHEY and SVGEGT. CDR3 length: 16 residues. This receptor was taken from a man aged 80 or over with COVID-19, enrolled during active disease. The V gene is TRBV6-2 or TRBV6-3, the J gene TRBJ1-1; 7 bases align to TRBD1. Specimen: peripheral blood. The CDR3 loop reads CASSYETGYRGTEAFF. The CDR3 nucleotides are TGTGCCAGCAGTTACGAGACAGGGTACCGAGGCACTGAAGCTTTCTTT.